The 22 T cell receptor beta chains listed next were all sequenced from one sample in a study of cytomegalovirus exposure and HLA in healthy donors. The study ran its PCR with 60 Vbeta and 13 Jbeta primers. The method was immunoSEQ multiplex PCR; TCRdb's version includes in-frame clones alone and lacks a portion of them. Among 200,000 to 250,000 clones listed, under 90% were seen once. The specimen was PBMCs. Receptors were obtained from a human donor in good health.

This chain links TRBV14 with TRBJ2-5, with 12 bases lining up with TRBD1. V lost 4 bases, J lost 5 bases, and 2 bases stayed unmatched. The CDR3 is 14 amino acids. Germline V gene lookup returns CDR1 SGHDN and CDR2 FVKESK. Here the CDR3 DNA reads TGTGCCAGCAGCCGGGACAGGGGGCTGGAGACCCAGTACTTC. It encodes CASSRDRGLETQYF. Complete variable domain (other parts from reference TRBV14 and TRBJ2-5): EAGVTQFPSHSVIEKGQTVTLRCDPISGHDNLYWYRRVMGKEIKFLLHFVKESKQDESGMPNNRFLAERTGGTYSTLKVQPAELEDSGVYFCASSRDRGLETQYFGPGTRLLVL.

This chain joins TRBV6-5 and TRBJ2-7; TRBD2 agrees at 10 bases. The CDR3 is 15 residues long. Germline assignment: CDR1 MNHEY and CDR2 SVGAGI. J lost 1 base, V lost 6 bases, and 6 bases had no gene match. The CDR3 here is CASRTGLASSYEQYF. CDR3 DNA: TGTGCCAGCAGGACGGGACTAGCGAGTTCCTACGAGCAGTACTTC.

CDR3 in DNA: TGTGCCAGCAGCCCCCGGGACCAGGGGGGCACCGGGGAGCTGTTTTTT. This translates into CASSPRDQGGTGELFF. The chain employs TRBV9 and TRBJ2-2; TRBD1 might be the D (7 bases). Trimming cost V 4 bases and J 4 bases, with 17 bases left between them. The CDR3 length is 16 residues. Germline V gives CDR1 SGDLS, CDR2 YYNGEE.

V is TRBV9 and J is TRBJ2-7; 12 bases agree with TRBD2. CDR3 length: 14 residues. V shed 7 bases and J 4 bases; nucleotides not matched to a gene: 6. Looked up from germline, CDR1 is SGDLS and CDR2 is YYNGEE. CDR3 region: CASGPGLAGYEQYF. CDR3 nucleotide sequence: TGTGCCAGCGGTCCCGGACTAGCGGGATACGAGCAGTACTTC.

The rearrangement joins TRBV7-9 to TRBJ2-1; D is perhaps TRBD1 (5 bases). The CDR3 runs to 13 residues. The germline gives CDR1 SEHNR, CDR2 FQNEAQ (reference sequence). V lost 4 bases and J lost 7, with 11 bases in between. The CDR3 bases are TGTGCCAGCAGCTCGCTGCAGGGAAATGAGCAGTTCTTC. This codes for CASSSLQGNEQFF.

The V and J genes are TRBV5-1 and TRBJ2-2, with no clear D. This CDR3 is built from 15 residues. Between the trimmed V and J ends, which lost 0 bases and 5 bases, there was a span of 11 bases. CDR1 is SGHRS and CDR2 is YFSETQ in the germline V gene. CDR3 sequence reads: CASSLDSMNTGELFF. Written as DNA, the CDR3 is TGCGCCAGCAGCTTGGACAGTATGAATACCGGGGAGCTGTTTTTT.

V and J are TRBV5-1 and TRBJ1-2; D is possibly TRBD1 (6 bases). Germline CDR1 and CDR2: SGHRS and YFSETQ. The V and J ends lost 4 bases and 2 bases respectively, with 15 bases between them. The CDR3 extends over 15 amino acids. CDR3 residues: CASSPRRGINYGYTF. CDR3 coding DNA: TGCGCCAGCAGCCCACGAAGGGGGATCAACTATGGCTACACCTTC.

This chain connects TRBV10-1 to TRBJ1-1, with 7 bases that match TRBD1. The germline V gene has CDR1 WNHNN and CDR2 SYGVQD (reference sequence). This CDR3 is built from 18 residues. V dropped 4 bases and J dropped 4; count of bases not matched to a gene: 18. The CDR3 loop reads CASSGSLLRQGLRTEAFF. The CDR3 DNA reads TGCGCCAGCAGTGGGAGCTTATTAAGACAGGGATTGCGCACTGAAGCTTTCTTT.

The CDR3 sequence is CASSERRALDGYNEQFF. The CDR3 region has the DNA TGTGCCAGCAGTGAAAGGCGGGCTCTCGATGGCTACAATGAGCAGTTCTTC. The V call is TRBV25-1, the J call TRBJ2-1, with a possible D match to TRBD2 (5 bases). This CDR3 is built from 17 residues. Germline CDR1 reads MGHDK; CDR2 reads SYGVNS. Deletions cut 2 bases from V and 3 bases from J, with 17 bases between.

The V call is TRBV5-1, the J call TRBJ2-3, with D possibly matching TRBD2 (6 bases). This CDR3 region has 15 residues. V lost 0 bases and J lost 0, with 8 bases in between. CDR1 is SGHRS and CDR2 is YFSETQ in the germline V gene. The CDR3 DNA reads as TGCGCCAGCAGCTTGGTAGCGGCAAGCACAGATACGCAGTATTTT. Its translation is CASSLVAASTDTQYF.

The rearrangement links TRBV14 to TRBJ1-2; D is possibly TRBD1 (5 bases). CDR1 and CDR2 from the germline V gene are SGHDN and FVKESK. This CDR3 spans 15 amino acids. The V gene lost 3 bases and the J gene lost 0 bases, with 11 bases spanning the gap. This CDR3 reads CASSQTEPTNYGYTF. The CDR3 DNA follows: TGTGCCAGCAGCCAGACAGAGCCTACTAACTATGGCTACACCTTC.

The chain carries TRBV28 and TRBJ2-3; possibly TRBD1 for D (5 bases). The CDR3 spans 14 residues. The ends were cut back, 6 bases at V and 2 bases at J, with 12 bases in the middle. Germline values: CDR1 MDHEN, CDR2 SYDVKM. The CDR3 is CASRGVRLTDTQYF. CDR3 coding DNA: TGTGCCAGCAGAGGGGTTCGGCTCACAGATACGCAGTATTTT. The variable domain in full, with the rest retrieved from reference TRBV28 and TRBJ2-3, is DVKVTQSSRYLVKRTGEKVFLECVQDMDHENMFWYRQDPGLGLRLIYFSYDVKMKEKGDIPEGYSVSREKKERFSLILESASTNQTSMYLCASRGVRLTDTQYFGPGTRLTVL.

The V gene is TRBV7-8, the J gene TRBJ2-3; 14 positions agree with TRBD2. The V gene end was trimmed by 6 bases and the J gene end by 1 base; junction bases not matched to a gene: 6. The CDR3 has 17 residues. Germline values: CDR1 SGHVS, CDR2 FQNEAQ. The CDR3 DNA reads TGTGCCAGCAGGCCAAGACTAGCGGGAGGGCGCACAGATACGCAGTATTTT. Translating it yields CASRPRLAGGRTDTQYF.

The gene calls are TRBV6-1 and TRBJ2-4; tentatively, D is TRBD1 (6 bases). CDR1 and CDR2 from the germline V gene are MNHNS and SASEGT. The V end lost 2 bases, the J end lost 1 base, and 18 bases lay between the germline ends. The CDR3 covers 18 residues. The CDR3 loop is CASSERSQGWGAKNIQYF. CDR3 in DNA: TGTGCCAGCAGTGAACGTAGTCAGGGGTGGGGGGCCAAAAACATTCAGTACTTC.

On this clone itself: The same CDR3 is also encoded by other DNA sequences in this sample. The chain has TRBV5-1 and TRBJ1-2, with D possibly matching TRBD1 (6 bases). Germline-derived CDR1 and CDR2 are SGHRS and YFSETQ. Trimming removed 0 bases at V and 5 bases at J, with 14 bases between. This CDR3 comprises 15 residues. Here the CDR3 DNA reads TGCGCCAGCAGCTTGGGTGCAGGGGAAGGATATGGCTACACCTTC. Amino acids: CASSLGAGEGYGYTF.

J is TRBJ2-7 and V is TRBV5-1; 9 bases match TRBD2. V shed 1 base and J 6 bases; nucleotides not matched to a gene: 8. The germline V gene has CDR1 SGHRS and CDR2 YFSETQ. There are 15 residues in the CDR3. The CDR3, as DNA: TGCGCCAGCAGCTTGCTGGGCGGCGGGAGGGGCGAGCAGTACTTC. Protein sequence: CASSLLGGGRGEQYF. Variable domain in full (rest from reference TRBV5-1 and TRBJ2-7): KAGVTQTPRYLIKTRGQQVTLSCSPISGHRSVSWYQQTPGQGLQFLFEYFSETQRNKGNFPGRFSGRQFSNSRSEMNVSTLELGDSALYLCASSLLGGGRGEQYFGPGTRLTVT.

J is TRBJ2-1 and V is TRBV19; 8 bases agree with TRBD2. The CDR3 runs 12 residues. CDR1 is LNHDA and CDR2 is SQIVND in the germline V gene (reference sequence). V lost 8 bases, J lost 4 bases, and 1 base stayed unmatched. This CDR3 is CASRGGYNEQFF. In nucleotides, the CDR3 is TGTGCCAGTCGCGGGGGGTACAATGAGCAGTTCTTC. Looking up the rest from reference TRBV19 and TRBJ2-1 gives the full variable domain: DGGITQSPKYLFRKEGQNVTLSCEQNLNHDAMYWYRQDPGQGLRLIYYSQIVNDFQKGDIAEGYSVSREKKESFPLTVTSAQKNPTAFYLCASRGGYNEQFFGPGTRLTVL.

The chain recombines TRBV2 with TRBJ1-1; D gene unclear. The V and J ends lost 1 base and 1 base respectively, with 13 bases between them. The CDR3 is 16 amino acids. The germline V gene encodes CDR1 SNHLY and CDR2 FYNNEI. The CDR3 bases are TGTGCCAGCAGTGAAGAGTTTCCGGGAGGGAACACTGAAGCTTTCTTT. Protein: CASSEEFPGGNTEAFF.

This clone has a handful of counts. V and J are TRBV6-5 and TRBJ1-2; 9 bases align to TRBD1. Unmatched junction bases numbered 13, after V lost 6 bases and J lost 8 bases. The germline CDR1 and CDR2 sequences are MNHEY and SVGAGI. CDR3 length: 15 residues. The CDR3 protein is CASRRTGDERGGYTF. CDR3 coding DNA: TGTGCCAGCAGAAGGACAGGGGATGAGAGAGGAGGCTACACCTTC.

V and J are TRBV6-5 and TRBJ2-2; 10 bases align to TRBD1. This CDR3 is built from 14 residues. The V segment lost 8 bases and the J segment 5 bases; nucleotides outside the gene matches: 5. The germline V gene has CDR1 MNHEY and CDR2 SVGAGI. The CDR3 nucleotides are TGTGCCAGCCAAGACAGGGGGCTTACCGGGGAGCTGTTTTTT. Translating gives CASQDRGLTGELFF.

The rearrangement links TRBV2 to TRBJ2-7; tentative D call: TRBD2 (6 bases). The CDR3 spans 15 residues. Trimming stripped 1 base from V and 0 bases from J, with 10 bases between. Germline V gene data show CDR1 as SNHLY and CDR2 as FYNNEI. CDR3 region: CASSEVRGNSYEQYF. The DNA of the CDR3 is TGTGCCAGCAGTGAAGTGCGGGGAAACTCCTACGAGCAGTACTTC.

J is TRBJ1-2 and V is TRBV27; 10 nucleotides match TRBD1. V was clipped by 1 base and J by 2 bases; unmatched bases: 7. Germline V gene sequence: CDR1 MNHEY, CDR2 SMNVEV (reference sequence). This CDR3 contains 17 residues. The CDR3 spells CASSLFGTGVTNYGYTF. The CDR3 DNA sequence: TGTGCCAGCAGTTTATTCGGGACAGGGGTGACGAACTATGGCTACACCTTC.